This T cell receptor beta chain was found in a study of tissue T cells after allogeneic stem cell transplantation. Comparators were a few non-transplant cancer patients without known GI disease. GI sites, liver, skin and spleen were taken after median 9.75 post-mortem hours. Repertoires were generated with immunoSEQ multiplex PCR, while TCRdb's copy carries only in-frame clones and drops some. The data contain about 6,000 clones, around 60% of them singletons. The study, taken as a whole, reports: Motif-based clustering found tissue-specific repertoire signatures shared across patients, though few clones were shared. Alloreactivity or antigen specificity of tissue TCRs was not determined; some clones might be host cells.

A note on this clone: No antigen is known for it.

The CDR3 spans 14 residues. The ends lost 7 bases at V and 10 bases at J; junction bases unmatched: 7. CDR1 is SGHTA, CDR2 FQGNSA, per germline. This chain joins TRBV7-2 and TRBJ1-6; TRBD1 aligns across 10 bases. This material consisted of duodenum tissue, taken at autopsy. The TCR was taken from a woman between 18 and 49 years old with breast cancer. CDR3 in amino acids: CASTGTGVYSPLHF. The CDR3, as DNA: TGTGCCAGCACGGGGACAGGGGTCTACTCACCCCTCCACTTT.